This T cell receptor beta chain was retrieved from a study of T cell responses to AZD1222 COVID-19 vaccine. Study-level information: Combined were second doses at about 4 or about 12 weeks.

Produced via immunoSEQ multiplex PCR; TCRdb's table is partial and in-frame only. This sample has over 110,000 clones, with 85% to 95% found just once. This clone appeared once. The antigen is unknown. Findings and caveats of the study: Targeting of unmutated variant regions was reportedly seen in nearly half of spike-specific TCRs. Spike-wide vaccine-associated CD4 TCRs dominated at 160-218 and 743-854. In all cases, repertoires were sampled only after the peak T cell response.

The sequence was obtained from an adult in good health. The sequencing used peripheral blood, collected on day 0 of AZD1222 vaccination.

This chain's CDR3 is CASSLVLAGGITGELFF. In DNA, the CDR3 is TGTGCCAGCAGCTTGGTCCTAGCGGGAGGCATCACCGGGGAGCTGTTTTTT. The chain uses TRBV5-6 and TRBJ2-2; 11 bases agree with TRBD2. The CDR3 has 17 amino acids. V trimming: 0 bases; J trimming: 4 bases; junction bases outside the gene matches: 5. Looked up from germline, CDR1 is SGHDT and CDR2 is YYEEEE.